These T cell receptor beta chains were read from a single sample in a study of CD8 T cells in Susac syndrome. From the immunoSEQ multiplex PCR reads, TCRdb called clonotypes with MiXCR, one entry per CDR3 protein. The sample records 300,000 or so distinct CDR3 sequences, under 95% being singletons. The sample comprised CD4+ T cells from PBMCs. Receptors originate from a human donor with multiple sclerosis. The CDR3 runs from the conserved cysteine through the conserved F or W. A D gene is named only where the DNA matches it firmly.

d_call	v_call	j_call	cdr3_length	cdr3_nt	cdr3_aa
NA	TRBV29-1	TRBJ1-1	13	TGCAGCGTTCTTGCCCCCGTGAACACTGAAGCTTTCTTT	CSVLAPVNTEAFF
NA	TRBV2	TRBJ2-5	11	TGTGCCAGCGGATTTGAGGAGACCCAGTACTTC	CASGFEETQYF
NA	TRBV7-9	TRBJ1-2	14	TGTGCCAGCAGCACTCGGACAACTAACTATGGCTACACCTTC	CASSTRTTNYGYTF
TRBD2	TRBV3-1	TRBJ2-7	19	TGTGCCAGCAGCCAATGGGGGACTAGCAGGTCTCAGTCCTCCTACGAGCAGTACTTC	CASSQWGTSRSQSSYEQYF
NA	TRBV6-1	TRBJ1-1	15	TGTGCCAGCAGTCCTCAGAGGGAGGGAAGGACTGAAGCTTTCTTT	CASSPQREGRTEAFF
NA	TRBV6-2/TRBV6-3	TRBJ2-1	15	TGTGCCAGCAGTTATCAGAAGACTGTGGGCAATGAGCAGTTCTTC	CASSYQKTVGNEQFF
TRBD1	TRBV7-2	TRBJ2-4	16	TGTGCCAGCACCGAAGGGACAGGCTCGAACAAAGCGGTACAGTACTTC	CASTEGTGSNKAVQYF
NA	TRBV6-2/TRBV6-3	TRBJ2-1	11	TGTGCCAGCAGTTACGCGGTTGAGCAGTTCTTC	CASSYAVEQFF
NA	TRBV20-1	TRBJ2-5	12	TGCAGTGGAGGCAGGGCGACGGAGACCCAGTACTTC	CSGGRATETQYF
TRBD2	TRBV4-1	TRBJ2-1	19	TGCGCCAGCAGCCAAGACCAAGTCAGGGCTAGCGGCCTATACAATGAGCAGTTCTTC	CASSQDQVRASGLYNEQFF
NA	TRBV25-1	TRBJ1-6	12	TGTGCCAGCAGCAATAGCAATTCACCCCTCCACTTT	CASSNSNSPLHF
NA	TRBV23-1	TRBJ1-1	18	TGCGCCAGCAGTCAATCGATCGCAGTTCTTCCTCGATTGTTTGAAGCTTTCTTT	CASSQSIAVLPRLFEAFF